This TCR beta chain stems from a study of molecular identifiers for immune sequencing clone quantification. Study in general: Replicates partitioned RNA from roughly 20,000 or 100,000 naive CD8 cells into five parts, sequencing four.

V lost 4 bases and J 8 bases, leaving 15 bases between the germline ends. CDR3 length: 14 amino acids. Germline CDR1 is DFQATT and CDR2 is SNEGSKA (reference sequence). Points on this clonotype: Its antigen is currently unknown.

TCRdb processed the PCR reads anew with MiXCR; each CDR3 protein has one entry. The sample lists roughly 90,000 distinct CDR3 sequences, roughly 23% seen once, with approximately 0.8% in the top ten. Study-wide results and caveats: Same-barcode identical TCR molecules could make highly expanded clones look smaller than they are.

Using 10%, 30% or 50% RNA, naive CD8 libraries were derived from about 20,000 to 1,000,000 sorted cells. The authors sorted naive CD8 T cells as CD8+CD4-CCR7+CD45RA+. The chain combines TRBV20-1 with TRBJ1-6, with a weak D call TRBD1 (5 bases). This sequence originates from a human donor in good health. Some libraries in this study had Jurkat cell RNA spiked in. The sequenced material came from naive CD8+ T cells from blood, with Jurkat cell RNA spiked in. Sample subset: FACS-sorted CD8+CD4-CCR7+CD45RA+ naive T cells. The CDR3 is CSANPGLKDSPLHF. CDR3 DNA: TGCAGTGCTAACCCAGGGTTAAAGGATTCACCCCTCCACTTT.